These 10 T cell receptor beta chains came from one sample sequenced in a study of blood T cell repertoires in COVID-19. TCRdb keeps only in-frame clones here, not all; method: immunoSEQ multiplex PCR. Among some 120,000 clones listed, 90% were seen once. Material: peripheral blood. These receptors were taken from a human donor with active COVID-19. The donor label of this sample is uncertain.

In regard to this clone: Other nucleotide sequences in the sample specify the same CDR3. Here the CDR3 reads CASSPQGANTEAFF. The CDR3 nucleotides are TGTGCCAGCTCACCCCAGGGGGCGAACACTGAAGCTTTCTTT. The chain recombines TRBV18 with TRBJ1-1; 8 bases fit TRBD1. The CDR3 is 14 residues long. Per germline, CDR1 KGHSH and CDR2 LQKENI. The trim removed 3 bases at V and 1 base at J, leaving 1 base unmatched.

The rearrangement uses TRBV2 and TRBJ1-2; TRBD1 matches 7 bases. Germline trimming cut 6 bases from V and 7 bases from J; bases unmatched to any gene: 8. Germline CDR1 SNHLY, CDR2 FYNNEI. This CDR3 region has 13 residues. CDR3 sequence (DNA): TGTGCCAGCAGCTTCCTGACAGGGTCTGGCTACACCTTC. Translated, it gives CASSFLTGSGYTF.

CDR3 amino acids: CASSPRDSPNEKLFF. The CDR3 DNA follows: TGCGCCAGCAGCCCTAGGGACAGCCCTAATGAAAAACTGTTTTTT. The J gene is TRBJ1-4, the V gene TRBV5-1, with TRBD1 identical over 7 bases. This CDR3 is built from 15 residues. The V segment lost 4 bases and the J segment 3 bases; nucleotides outside the gene matches: 6. From germline, CDR1 is SGHRS and CDR2 YFSETQ. The full variable domain, in which reference TRBV5-1 and TRBJ1-4 provide the parts outside the CDR3, is KAGVTQTPRYLIKTRGQQVTLSCSPISGHRSVSWYQQTPGQGLQFLFEYFSETQRNKGNFPGRFSGRQFSNSRSEMNVSTLELGDSALYLCASSPRDSPNEKLFFGSGTQLSVL.

J is TRBJ2-2 and V is TRBV7-2; a weak D match, TRBD2 (5 bases). CDR1 is SGHTA, CDR2 FQGNSA, per germline. Trimming took 8 bases from V and 0 from J, leaving 10 bases between them. This CDR3 has 14 amino acids. This CDR3 reads CASAAGTNTGELFF. Here the CDR3 DNA reads TGTGCCAGCGCTGCGGGTACGAACACCGGGGAGCTGTTTTTT.

The chain carries TRBV5-1 and TRBJ1-1; possible D gene TRBD1, 6 bases. Germline CDR1 and CDR2: SGHRS and YFSETQ. This CDR3 comprises 15 residues. Between the trimmed V and J ends, which lost 4 bases and 0 bases, there was a span of 13 bases. CDR3 nucleotide sequence: TGCGCCAGCAGCCCGGGGGGCAGAGTGAACACTGAAGCTTTCTTT. It is translated as CASSPGGRVNTEAFF.

The V and J genes are TRBV7-8 and TRBJ1-2, with 10 bases aligning to TRBD1. The CDR3 spans 15 residues. Trimming removed 3 bases from V and 4 bases from J; junction bases left unmatched: 5. CDR1 and CDR2 from the germline V gene are SGHVS and FQNEAQ. In DNA, the CDR3 is TGTGCCAGCAGCTTGGACAGGGGGTGGAGCTATGGCTACACCTTC. It translates to CASSLDRGWSYGYTF.

This CDR3 is CASSQGQGAFLNTEAFF. As DNA, the CDR3 is TGTGCCAGCAGCCAAGGACAGGGGGCTTTTCTGAACACTGAAGCTTTCTTT. The chain employs TRBV27 and TRBJ1-1; 11 nucleotides align to TRBD1. The CDR3 is made up of 17 amino acids. CDR1 MNHEY and CDR2 SMNVEV come from the germline V gene (reference sequence). Unmatched junction bases numbered 9, after V lost 6 bases and J lost 0 bases.

This clone was seen more than once but under ten times. The chain recombines TRBV7-9 with TRBJ1-4; perhaps TRBD1 as D (5 bases). The CDR3 has 15 residues. Trimming cost V 5 bases and J 1 base, with 11 bases left between them. Germline values: CDR1 SEHNR, CDR2 FQNEAQ (reference sequence). This CDR3 is CASSPSTVTNEKLFF. The CDR3 nucleotides are TGTGCCAGCAGCCCATCGACAGTAACTAATGAAAAACTGTTTTTT.

This chain uses TRBV10-2 with TRBJ1-1; TRBD1 matches 7 bases. V trimming: 5 bases; J trimming: 11 bases; junction bases outside the gene matches: 8. The CDR3 is made up of 12 amino acids. CDR1 and CDR2 from the germline V gene are WSHSY and SAAADI. The CDR3, as DNA: TGCGCCAGCAGTCCTAGACAGGGACAGGCTTTCTTT. Its protein product is CASSPRQGQAFF.

This chain joins TRBV9 and TRBJ2-3, with TRBD2 identical over 7 bases. Germline V gene sequence: CDR1 SGDLS, CDR2 YYNGEE. This CDR3 is 15 amino acids long. V lost 1 base, J lost 4 bases, and 6 bases stayed unmatched. CDR3 residues: CASSVTSVGADTQYF. The CDR3 DNA reads as TGTGCCAGCAGCGTAACTAGCGTAGGGGCAGATACGCAGTATTTT.